The clone carrying this T cell receptor beta chain was seen repeatedly, ten times or more. Its antigen is currently unknown. Uncontrolled infection, other autoimmune disease, pregnancy and lactation each barred patients from inclusion. On the basis of clinical symptoms, serum thyroxine and TRAb, thyroid ultrasound and orbital computed tomography, diagnoses were made. This record belongs to a study of T cells in Graves' hyperthyroidism and ophthalmopathy. Study results and caveats: Most thyroid clonotypes expanded above 0.001 appeared in blood too. Ophthalmopathy and stable hyperthyroidism were told apart by a 13 V-J model.

V lost 6 bases and J lost 5; bases outside the gene matches: 8. The CDR3 totals 14 residues. The germline CDR1 and CDR2 sequences are SNHLY and FYNNEI. There were TCR beta CDR3 regions amplified from RNA transcripts. When the TCR CDR3 underwent first-round RT-PCR, the HTBI primer set was used. TCRdb analysed the multiplex PCR reads with MiXCR anew, one entry per CDR3 protein. The sample shows about 570,000 distinct CDR3 sequences, around 46% of them seen only once. This sequence originates from an adult woman with Graves' disease, either hyperthyroidism or ophthalmopathy (not recorded which). Sequencing used peripheral blood or thyroid tissue (not recorded which). The chain recombines TRBV2 with TRBJ1-1; 8 bases agree with TRBD1. The CDR3 bases are TGTGCCAGCAGCTTGGACAGGGAGAGGACTGAAGCTTTCTTT. Protein: CASSLDRERTEAFF.